What follows are 18 T cell receptor beta chains derived from one specimen sequenced in a study of cytomegalovirus exposure and HLA in healthy donors. Primers: 60 Vbeta forward and 13 Jbeta reverse. Only in-frame clones appear in the TCRdb table, and some are missing; sequencing was by immunoSEQ multiplex PCR. This sample carries 150,000 to 200,000 clones, around 80% of them seen once, and the ten largest clones take approximately 1.4%. Sequences were obtained from PBMCs. Every receptor here comes from a girl between 5 and 17 years old in good health and CMV-seropositive.

The chain combines TRBV18 with TRBJ2-7, with TRBD1 matching over 9 bases. The V gene end was trimmed by 1 base and the J gene end by 4 bases; junction bases not matched to a gene: 5. The CDR3 consists of 15 residues. CDR1 KGHSH and CDR2 LQKENI come from the germline V gene. The CDR3 DNA reads as TGTGCCAGCTCACCACGTTCCGGGACAGGGTACGAGCAGTACTTC. This codes for CASSPRSGTGYEQYF.

The chain is built from TRBV6-1 and TRBJ1-5; TRBD1 might be the D (5 bases). Per germline, CDR1 MNHNS and CDR2 SASEGT. Trimming shortened V by 7 bases and J by 11 bases, and 18 bases separated the two germline ends. The CDR3 has 13 residues. The CDR3 DNA is TGTGCCAGCACCGGGACTGGGCTTGGCTCCCAGCATTTT. Its protein is CASTGTGLGSQHF.

This clone was observed a single time. This chain joins TRBV4-3 and TRBJ2-5; no clear D. Germline loops: CDR1 LGHNA, CDR2 YSLEER. Trimming removed 0 bases from V and 0 bases from J, with 8 bases in between. The CDR3 is 15 amino acids. CDR3 in amino acids: CASSQEREYQETQYF. The DNA of the CDR3 is TGCGCCAGCAGCCAAGAGAGAGAGTACCAAGAGACCCAGTACTTC.

CDR3 amino acids: CASSLRDREFVNYGYTF. CDR3 coding DNA: TGCGCCAGCAGCCTACGGGACAGGGAGTTTGTGAACTATGGCTACACCTTC. V and J are TRBV4-1 and TRBJ1-2, with 9 bases identical to TRBD1. V was pared by 4 bases and J by 2 bases, with 11 bases of the junction left unmatched. Germline CDR1 reads MGHRA; CDR2 reads YSYEKL. This CDR3 has 17 amino acids.

The gene calls are TRBV15 and TRBJ2-6; TRBD1 might be the D (5 bases). The length of the CDR3 is 17 residues. The germline V gene encodes CDR1 LNHNV and CDR2 YYDKDF (reference sequence). V was clipped by 3 bases and J by 0 bases, with 12 bases between them. The CDR3 nucleotides read TGTGCCACCAGCAGGCCGCAGGGTATCTCTGGGGCCAACGTCCTGACTTTC. This sequence encodes CATSRPQGISGANVLTF.

The V call is TRBV15, the J call TRBJ1-5; 7 positions match TRBD1. Germline values: CDR1 LNHNV, CDR2 YYDKDF (reference sequence). Trimming at V came to 1 base and at J to 3 bases, leaving 3 bases not matched to a gene. CDR3 length: 15 residues. The CDR3 region is CATSRGRGSNQPQHF. In DNA, the CDR3 is TGTGCCACCAGCAGAGGCAGGGGGTCCAATCAGCCCCAGCATTTT. The entire variable domain, with the rest obtained from reference TRBV15 and TRBJ1-5, is as follows: DAMVIQNPRYQVTQFGKPVTLSCSQTLNHNVMYWYQQKSSQAPKLLFHYYDKDFNNEADTPDNFQSRRPNTSFCFLDIRSPGLGDTAMYLCATSRGRGSNQPQHFGDGTRLSIL.

The chain has TRBV28 and TRBJ2-7; the match to TRBD2 covers 12 bases. V dropped 5 bases and J dropped 2; count of bases not matched to a gene: 1. CDR3 length: 14 residues. CDR1 and CDR2 from the germline V gene are MDHEN and SYDVKM. CDR3 loop: CASSLAGGTYEQYF. DNA of the CDR3: TGTGCCAGCAGTCTAGCGGGGGGGACCTACGAGCAGTACTTC.

The rearrangement uses TRBV11-3 and TRBJ1-1; D ambiguous. Germline CDR1 and CDR2: SGHNT and YENEEA. The CDR3 totals 13 residues. V dropped 1 base and J dropped 8 bases, with 11 bases sitting between them. The CDR3 reads CASSLVVGEEAFF. In DNA form, the CDR3 reads TGTGCCAGCAGCTTAGTGGTCGGGGAAGAAGCTTTCTTT.

The chain joins TRBV7-2 to TRBJ1-1; maybe TRBD1 (6 bases). The CDR3 covers 17 residues. CDR1 and CDR2 from the germline V gene are SGHTA and FQGNSA. The V gene lost 2 bases and the J gene lost 3 bases, with 19 bases spanning the gap. As DNA, the CDR3 is TGTGCCAGCAGCTTAAAAGTGGACAGCCTCTTTGACACTGAAGCTTTCTTT. Encoded protein: CASSLKVDSLFDTEAFF.

The J gene is TRBJ1-1, the V gene TRBV9, with D hard to call. This CDR3 has 15 residues. Trimming shortened V by 0 bases and J by 3 bases, and 12 bases separated the two germline ends. Germline loops: CDR1 SGDLS, CDR2 YYNGEE. CDR3 bases: TGTGCCAGCAGCGTAGACTCGTCGACTTACACTGAAGCTTTCTTT. The encoded protein is CASSVDSSTYTEAFF.

The chain carries TRBV5-6 and TRBJ2-7; 7 bases fit TRBD1. This CDR3 spans 16 amino acids. The J segment lost 3 bases and the V segment lost 0 bases, leaving 9 bases of the junction unmatched. CDR1 is SGHDT, CDR2 YYEEEE, per germline. The CDR3 protein is CASSLAVTGKSYEQYF. For the CDR3, the DNA is TGTGCCAGCAGCTTGGCAGTGACAGGGAAAAGCTACGAGCAGTACTTC. Full variable domain (rest looked up from reference TRBV5-6 and TRBJ2-7): DAGVTQSPTHLIKTRGQQVTLRCSPKSGHDTVSWYQQALGQGPQFIFQYYEEEERQRGNFPDRFSGHQFPNYSSELNVNALLLGDSALYLCASSLAVTGKSYEQYFGPGTRLTVT.

CDR3 amino acids: CASRQGYSGYTF. In DNA, the CDR3 is TGTGCCAGCAGACAGGGGTACTCTGGCTACACCTTC. The J gene is TRBJ1-2, the V gene TRBV25-1, with TRBD1 matching 7 bases. With 6 bases clipped from V and 7 bases from J, the junction kept 5 bases outside the gene matches. The V gene's germline CDR1 is MGHDK and CDR2 SYGVNS. The CDR3 totals 12 residues.

The rearrangement links TRBV14 to TRBJ2-7; tentatively, D is TRBD1 (5 bases). There are 15 residues in the CDR3. Deletions cut 3 bases from V and 4 bases from J, with 16 bases between. Germline lookup yields CDR1 SGHDN and CDR2 FVKESK. The CDR3 nucleotides read TGTGCCAGCAGCCATGTAGGGGCGCGCGGATACGAGCAGTACTTC. Translation gives CASSHVGARGYEQYF.

The chain is built from TRBV10-3 and TRBJ2-7, with 10 positions matching TRBD2. Germline-derived CDR1 and CDR2 are ENHRY and SYGVKD. This CDR3 has 14 amino acids. V shed 2 bases, J shed 7 bases, and the junction held 5 bases outside the gene matches. The CDR3 DNA reads TGTGCCATCAGTGAGAGTAGCGGGGGGCCAGAGCAGTACTTC. It specifies CAISESSGGPEQYF.

The rearrangement uses TRBV5-1 and TRBJ2-5; 9 bases agree with TRBD1. CDR1 is SGHRS and CDR2 is YFSETQ in the germline V gene. This CDR3 spans 16 amino acids. With V trimmed by 5 bases and J by 5 bases, 13 bases remained unmatched. DNA of the CDR3: TGCGCCAGCAGTCAGACGAATCCGGGACAGGGTGAGACCCAGTACTTC. It encodes CASSQTNPGQGETQYF. Filled out from reference TRBV5-1 and TRBJ2-5, the complete variable domain reads KAGVTQTPRYLIKTRGQQVTLSCSPISGHRSVSWYQQTPGQGLQFLFEYFSETQRNKGNFPGRFSGRQFSNSRSEMNVSTLELGDSALYLCASSQTNPGQGETQYFGPGTRLLVL.

The V gene is TRBV5-6, the J gene TRBJ1-5; no firm D call. Trimming stripped 5 bases from V and 6 bases from J, with 12 bases between. Germline V gene data show CDR1 as SGHDT and CDR2 as YYEEEE. The CDR3 has 13 residues. The CDR3 here is CASSQEGGQPQHF. The CDR3, as DNA: TGTGCCAGCAGTCAAGAGGGTGGTCAGCCCCAGCATTTT.

This rearrangement joins TRBV19 to TRBJ2-5, with 7 bases fitting TRBD2. The CDR3 has 15 amino acids. Germline loops: CDR1 LNHDA, CDR2 SQIVND (reference sequence). V lost 5 bases and J lost 1; bases outside the gene matches: 7. CDR3 region: CASSPWEGGQETQYF. In DNA form, the CDR3 reads TGTGCCAGTAGTCCCTGGGAGGGAGGCCAAGAGACCCAGTACTTC.

The CDR3, as DNA: TGTGCCAGCAGCTCCGAGTTCACTGCTGGGACAGGAGCTAACTATGGCTACACCTTC. Protein: CASSSEFTAGTGANYGYTF. This chain connects TRBV7-9 to TRBJ1-2, with 8 bases fitting TRBD1. From germline, CDR1 is SEHNR and CDR2 FQNEAQ (reference sequence). Trimming took 4 bases from V and 0 from J; bases not matched to a gene: 16. CDR3 length equals 19 residues.